This is a list of T cell receptor beta chains from one sample in a study of T-cell reconstitution after alpha-beta-depleted transplantation in children. MiXCR was run by TCRdb on the PCR reads, yielding one entry per CDR3 protein. The table lists 85,000 to 120,000 distinct CDR3 sequences, approximately 5.4% of them singletons. This specimen was PBMCs, mostly from graft donor cells, taken 60 days after TCRalphabeta/CD19-depleted stem cell transplant. Every receptor here comes from a female patient aged 2-9 years who had a stem cell transplant for Fanconi anemia, so the T cells may come from the graft donor. Both conserved end residues are part of each CDR3. A D gene is named only where the DNA matches it firmly. Clone size is given for some rows only: seen once, a few or many times, or a class if the clone is expanded.

V gene,clone size,D gene,J gene,CDR3 protein,CDR3 DNA
TRBV7-9,few,.,TRBJ2-7,CASSGDHYEQYF,TGTGCCAGCAGCGGGGACCACTACGAGCAGTACTTC
TRBV5-1,few,.,TRBJ1-1,CASSFTGGLNTEAFF,TGCGCCAGCAGCTTTACCGGGGGCCTCAACACTGAAGCTTTCTTT
TRBV20-1,few,.,TRBJ2-5,CSARGGAGETQYF,TGCAGTGCTAGGGGGGGGGCTGGGGAGACCCAGTACTTC
TRBV20-1,many,.,TRBJ2-7,CSARVRGTYEQYF,TGCAGTGCTAGAGTTAGGGGGACCTACGAGCAGTACTTC
TRBV9,many,TRBD2,TRBJ2-7,CASSDGGGSYEQYF,TGTGCCAGCAGCGATGGGGGGGGGTCCTACGAGCAGTACTTC
TRBV12-3/TRBV12-4,many,.,TRBJ1-2,CATSQPREKGDYGYTF,TGTGCCACCTCTCAACCCCGGGAGAAGGGGGACTATGGCTACACCTTC
TRBV3-1,.,.,TRBJ2-5,CASSQVGTSPQQETQYF,TGTGCCAGCAGCCAAGTTGGAACTAGCCCCCAACAAGAGACCCAGTACTTC
TRBV12-3/TRBV12-4,many,TRBD1,TRBJ1-5,CASSPTGKGNQPQHF,TGTGCCAGCAGCCCGACAGGGAAAGGGAATCAGCCCCAGCATTTT
TRBV11-1,many,.,TRBJ2-3,CASSFRSRDSTLDTQYF,TGTGCCAGCAGCTTTCGATCCCGGGACTCCACGTTAGATACGCAGTATTTT
TRBV25-1,few,TRBD1,TRBJ2-5,CASSEPGQGKETQYF,TGTGCCAGCAGTGAGCCGGGACAGGGAAAAGAGACCCAGTACTTC
TRBV11-2,many,.,TRBJ2-7,CASSLYKLGQYEQYF,TGTGCCAGCAGCTTATATAAACTGGGGCAATACGAGCAGTACTTC
TRBV13,.,TRBD2,TRBJ2-2,CASSLGLAAARHTGELFF,TGTGCCAGCAGCTTAGGACTAGCGGCCGCGAGACACACCGGGGAGCTGTTTTTT
TRBV5-4,many,.,TRBJ2-3,CASSLHTRDTQYF,TGTGCCAGCAGCTTGCACACAAGGGATACGCAGTATTTT
TRBV6-2/TRBV6-3,few,.,TRBJ2-7,CASSYGQKVYEQYF,TGTGCCAGCAGTTACGGACAGAAGGTTTACGAGCAGTACTTC
TRBV5-1,many,.,TRBJ2-7,CASSLDSARYEQYF,TGCGCCAGCAGCTTGGATTCAGCACGCTACGAGCAGTACTTC